This T cell receptor (beta chain) is drawn from a study of shared clonotypes between healthy human individuals (dated by TCRdb to 2020 to 2021). Some background on the complete study: A few men and two women, aged 18 to 49 years, made up the cohort. For each donor, CD4 naive and CD4 memory were each given three plates, CD8 naive was given two plates, and CD8 memory was given one plate. The study deeply sequenced blood TCR repertoires of five healthy adults to estimate repertoire size and the extent of clonotype sharing between individuals. To increase sequencing depth and limit assay-specific biases, TCR repertoire library preparation and sequencing were carried out by different laboratories using diverse techniques. Between about 0.85 and 10 billion PBMCs per donor were obtained by leukapheresis.

Here is what the overall study found, with its caveats: Even with the large sequencing depth, rarefaction of the sorted-subset datasets indicated that sequencing was incomplete. Sharing across a handful of donors was observed for approximately 5% of naive CD4, over 3% of naive CD8, roughly 2.4% of memory CD4, and less than 0.45% of memory CD8 clonotypes. Estimated clonotype richness was generally larger for naive than for memory subsets. Sampling was limited to blood, and TCR repertoires in tissue likely differ from TCR repertoires in blood. Compared with non-shared clonotypes, clonotypes shared by all four sorted-subset donors had higher generation probabilities. Pairwise subsampling indicated that sequencing depth was expected to affect the degree of clonotype sharing among donors. Because the study included only a small number of donors, the genetic and exposure-history diversity represented was limited.

Using the deep immunoSEQ assay, multiplex PCR amplified TCR CDR3 regions from genomic DNA. For each cell subset, the extracted genomic DNA was distributed evenly across all wells of several immunoSEQ 96-well plates, and each plate served as one replicate. For sorted subsets, each replicate PCR was loaded with about 0.2 ug genomic DNA, equivalent to 25,000 to 35,000 T cell genomes. Purified libraries were measured with a Qubit 3.0 fluorometer, size-checked on a Bioanalyzer 2100, and measured again with the KAPA Library Quantification kit. A separate single-read 150-cycle Illumina NextSeq 550 flow cell was used to sequence each immunoSEQ 96-well plate. The original methods were these. Because only junctional sequences without quality scores were contained in the immunoSEQ output, filtering matching that applied to full-length reads could not be performed. To assign V/J genes and CDR3, sequences were annotated using PyIR, a Python wrapper for IgBLAST v1.9, with IMGT germline references. Reads with weak V/J assignments (E-value above 1e-6), missing CDR3, stop codons, out-of-frame junctions, or ambiguous translated residues were removed. V3J clonotypes were defined by identical inferred V gene, J gene, and CDR3 amino acid sequence. Percentage overlap between repertoires was computed as shared unique clonotypes divided by the size of the smaller repertoire. Richness of each repertoire was evaluated using RTK rarefaction, the Chao1 estimator, and Recon v2.1 estimates of unobserved clonotypes. Generation probabilities for all TCRbeta clonotypes obtained by the gDNA method from a handful of donors were computed using OLGA. The clones in this table, taken by TCRdb from immuneACCESS, are in-frame only. Not every clone is retained; where verified, under half of the shortfall comes from an unresolved V gene, and the cause of the rest is unknown. V and J calls plus clone size are reproduced from that table; the DNA served to infer D and trimming. Here the sample has millions of clones; around 93% occur a single time. The top ten clonotypes cover 1.5% to 2% of the sample.

Of note for this clone: The antigen it recognizes is unknown. It has no much larger one-base neighbor in the sample; base qualities were not kept.

CD8 naive samples were obtained by positive selection for CCR7 among CD45RO-negative cells, yielding a CD45RA+CCR7+ population from which TemRA cells were excluded. The donors were healthy, HIV-negative adults who had no recently reported acute infections or vaccinations. Every donor was a Caucasian adult residing in Nashville, Tennessee, USA. Blood was collected by leukapheresis, and PBMCs were isolated by Ficoll-Histopaque density gradient centrifugation and then cryopreserved in liquid nitrogen vapor phase. Analytical flow cytometry was used to check the purity and quantity of every magnetically sorted T cell population. Each sorted fraction had its genomic DNA isolated and then quantified by UV absorbance on a Nanodrop 2000c. This TCR derives from a man between 18 and 35 years old in good health. Some clones in this sample may be carry-over from other donors' samples. Sequencing was done on a sample of naive CD8+ T cells from PBMCs. Reading the label with the study, this specimen's cell subset or site is: CD45RA+CCR7+.

The CDR3 in this case is CASSYSRQGMNTEAFF. In nucleotides, the sequence is TGTGCCAGCAGTTACTCAAGGCAGGGCATGAACACTGAAGCTTTCTTT. This chain is built from TRBV6-5 and TRBJ1-1, and perhaps TRBD1 as D gene, on 5 matching bases. As encoded in the germline V gene, CDR1 is MNHEY while CDR2 is SVGAGI. Between the V and J ends, shortened by 0 bases and 0 bases respectively, the junction contains 11 bases. The CDR3, cysteine through phenylalanine, is 16 amino acids long. Only the CDR3 part of the read is kept: 48 bases, read in frame from the first base.